This T cell receptor beta chain was identified during a study of blood T cell repertoires in COVID-19 (TCRdb year 2020). General notes on the study: Recovered participants in ImmuneRACE Cohort 3 were defined by two consecutive negative NP/OP PCR tests, clearance by a healthcare professional, or resolution of symptoms. Collaborator samples came from the United States, Italy and Spain and covered acute and convalescent phases of COVID-19. The material from the prospective study consisted of cDNA or gDNA derived from T cells, B-cell-depleted T cells, or PBMCs. Where available, HLA class I and class II types were obtained from metadata supplied by the sample provider rather than from assay-based typing. Subjects who had been exposed to COVID-19, were actively infected with it, or had recovered from it provided the deeply sampled blood TCRbeta repertoires that made up the dataset. The samples were drawn from two sources: the first 160 participants of the ongoing ImmuneRACE study, and 1,000 to 1,500 subjects contributed by 6 global collaborators. The repertoires were released in a freely available public database meant as a resource for research on the immune response to SARS-CoV-2. Sample metadata almost always included a de-identified subject ID, COVID-19 status, age in years and sex.

TCRbeta CDR3 regions were amplified from genomic DNA by means of the immunoSEQ Assay, a bias-controlled multiplex PCR. The authors' analysis ran thus. The number of nucleated cells in each sample was estimated by amplification of reference gene primers within the assay. To quantify the absolute abundance of each unique TCRbeta CDR3 rearrangement, sequence reads were collapsed and filtered. Productive Simpson clonality was computed per sample as the square root of Simpson's diversity index over productive rearrangements. TCRdb's version of the immuneACCESS table is confined to in-frame rearrangements and falls short of the full clone set. An unresolved V gene accounts for under half of the shortfall where checked; the remainder is of unknown origin. The V and J calls and clone size are taken from that table; D and trimming were inferred from the DNA. The table for this sample lists a few hundred thousand clones; around 85% of them were counted only once. Clones ranked in the top ten supply approximately 3.3% of the sample.

The V and J ends are trimmed by 1 base and 4 bases, leaving 8 bases between them. The cysteine opens and the phenylalanine closes a CDR3 of 14 amino acids. Left in the record is the CDR3 DNA by itself, 42 bases read in frame from the first base. For CDR1 and CDR2, the germline V gene lists SGHVS and FQNEAQ. Results and caveats for the whole study, not just this receptor: The quantity of clinical and demographic metadata differed by source and by participant and was supplied without curation.

Participants in the prospective study were aged about 18 to 100 years, lived in 20 to 30 United States geographic areas, and enrolled through a virtual design. Cohort assignment in the prospective study relied on participant-reported clinical history from a screening survey and a study questionnaire. In the prospective study, whole blood, serum and a nasopharyngeal or oropharyngeal swab were collected from each participant by mobile phlebotomists. Over a 2-month period, participants in the prospective study had the option of providing additional blood draws and questionnaires. Before DNA extraction, prospective study blood samples were shipped either frozen or at room temperature. As for this clone: No antigen is known for it. No much larger clone is present one base from it, and per-base qualities are unavailable.

Sequencing was done on a sample of PBMCs or T cells enriched from blood (not recorded which). The sequence came from a woman in her forties or fifties in a cohort exposed to, infected with or recovered from COVID-19 (not recorded which). The rearranged segments are TRBV7-8 and TRBJ2-1; the D gene is possibly TRBD2, with 5 bases matching. The CDR3 loop reads CASSLGAVYNEQFF. The sequenced DNA: TGTGCCAGCAGCTTAGGAGCGGTGTACAATGAGCAGTTCTTC.